This is a list of T cell receptor beta chains from one sample in a study of T cell changes during pregnancy in multiple sclerosis. The data were produced by immunoSEQ multiplex PCR, yet TCRdb's version contains in-frame clones alone and is incomplete. The data show tens of thousands of clones, 90% to 95% seen once. The specimen comprised peripheral blood, sampled in the third trimester of pregnancy. The source of these receptors is a female donor with multiple sclerosis, enrolled in a pregnancy study. CDR3s include the opening cysteine and the closing phenylalanine or tryptophan. The order of the fields is J gene, clone size, D gene, V gene, CDR3 length, CDR3 protein, CDR3 DNA. The D gene is left open where the match is weak. Some rows mark clone size as missing; the rest say once, few, many or name a class of expanded clone.

TRBJ2-7	NA	NA	TRBV12-1	15	CASSRSQDRGDEQYF	TGTGCCAGCAGCCGGTCGCAAGACAGGGGTGACGAGCAGTACTTC
TRBJ1-2	NA	TRBD1	TRBV5-4	16	CASSLGGTGILYGYTF	TGTGCCAGCAGCTTGGGAGGGACAGGGATCCTCTATGGCTACACCTTC
TRBJ1-2	NA	TRBD1	TRBV6-5	15	CASRHEPTGYYGYTF	TGTGCCAGCAGACACGAACCGACAGGGTACTATGGCTACACCTTC
TRBJ2-5	NA	NA	TRBV5-4	16	CASSTTEVSPQETQYF	TGTGCCAGCAGCACGACCGAGGTGTCTCCCCAAGAGACCCAGTACTTC
TRBJ2-1	NA	NA	TRBV5-6	13	CASSFTGVNEQFF	TGTGCCAGCAGCTTTACGGGAGTCAATGAGCAGTTCTTC
TRBJ2-7	NA	TRBD2	TRBV4-3	14	CASSQWTSGHEQYF	TGCGCCAGCAGCCAATGGACTAGCGGGCACGAGCAGTACTTC
TRBJ2-1	NA	TRBD2	TRBV7-6	19	CASSRHGLAGVTSYNEQFF	TGTGCCAGCAGCCGACACGGACTAGCGGGAGTCACCTCCTACAATGAGCAGTTCTTC
TRBJ2-5	NA	TRBD1	TRBV10-3	16	CAISESRTGRQETQYF	TGTGCCATCAGTGAGTCACGGACAGGGCGGCAAGAGACCCAGTACTTC
TRBJ1-5	NA	TRBD1	TRBV28	14	CASSSGGGNQPQHF	TGTGCCAGCAGTTCAGGGGGCGGCAATCAGCCCCAGCATTTT
TRBJ1-5	NA	TRBD1	TRBV28	14	CASSSLGQTQPQHF	TGTGCCAGCTCCTCCTTGGGACAGACACAGCCCCAGCATTTT
TRBJ1-2	few	NA	TRBV19	14	CASSTRSEKDGYTF	TGTGCCAGTAGCACCCGATCGGAGAAGGATGGCTACACCTTC
TRBJ2-1	few	TRBD2	TRBV7-2	15	CASSLVFPAGGGSFF	TGTGCCAGCAGCTTAGTTTTTCCAGCGGGAGGCGGTTCGTTCTTC
TRBJ2-3	NA	TRBD2	TRBV6-4	15	CASSDSSGSSDTQYF	TGTGCCAGCAGTGACTCCAGCGGGAGCTCAGATACGCAGTATTTT
TRBJ1-3	NA	TRBD1	TRBV13	14	CASSFRQGGNTIYF	TGTGCCAGCAGCTTCAGACAGGGCGGAAACACCATATATTTT
TRBJ1-2	NA	TRBD1	TRBV9	16	CASSGTGAKSNYGYTF	TGTGCCAGCAGCGGGACAGGGGCGAAGTCTAACTATGGCTACACCTTC
TRBJ2-3	NA	TRBD2	TRBV4-3	17	CASSQDQGGSGTDTQYF	TGCGCCAGCAGCCAAGATCAGGGCGGGAGTGGCACAGATACGCAGTATTTT
TRBJ2-1	once	TRBD1	TRBV6-1	14	CASSEGTGVNEQFF	TGTGCCAGCAGTGAAGGGACAGGGGTAAACGAGCAGTTCTTC